This T cell receptor (beta chain) was sequenced for a study of follicular helper T cells after annual influenza vaccination. Study at large: For some subjects, blood spans the 2013-2014, 2014-2015 and 2015-2016 annual vaccinations.

Stated time point: 2014-2015 season, pre-vaccination. Vaccine contraindications, substance abuse, HIV/AIDS, active malignancy and active illness excluded donors. Germline CDR1 reads GTSNPN; CDR2 reads SVGIG (reference sequence). The CDR3 is 13 amino acids. The ends were cut back, 2 bases at V and 11 bases at J, with 18 bases in the middle. Turning to this clone: Its antigen is unidentified. The sample carries other DNA sequences with the same CDR3.

General study findings and limits: Each annual vaccination recalled recurring oligoclonal ICOS+CD38+ cTfh clonotypes. Day 7 ICOS+CD38+ clones later appeared mostly in ICOS-CD38- cTfh.

The table came from immunoSEQ multiplex PCR; TCRdb's copy has only in-frame clones and leaves some out. The sample has about 15,000 clones, 80% to 90% seen once. The source is an adult who received the influenza vaccine. The V and J genes are TRBV30 and TRBJ1-1; D remains ambiguous. This specimen consisted of CXCR5- memory CD4+ T cells sorted from blood, obtained on the day of influenza vaccination. The CDR3 spells CAWSKAQALGAFF. The DNA of the CDR3 is TGTGCCTGGAGTAAAGCGCAGGCCCTGGGGGCTTTCTTT.